Below are 21 T cell receptor beta chains sequenced from a single sample in a study of blood T cell repertoires in COVID-19. The table came from immunoSEQ multiplex PCR; TCRdb's copy has only in-frame clones and leaves some out. The profile covers under 300,000 clones, with around 85% appearing a single time and about 4% taken by the ten largest. Sample: peripheral blood. These receptors originate from a woman in her thirties or forties with active or convalescent COVID-19.

This sequence joins TRBV14 and TRBJ1-1, with D tentatively TRBD1 (6 bases). Trimming removed 3 bases at V and 5 bases at J, with 16 bases between. CDR3 length: 15 amino acids. The V gene's germline CDR1 is SGHDN and CDR2 FVKESK. CDR3 nucleotides: TGTGCCAGCAGCCATGCCGACAGGCTTTTGACTGAAGCTTTCTTT. Protein: CASSHADRLLTEAFF.

The chain has TRBV30 and TRBJ2-2, with 8 positions matching TRBD1. CDR1 and CDR2 from the germline V gene are GTSNPN and SVGIG (reference sequence). This CDR3 comprises 14 residues. V dropped 2 bases and J dropped 5; count of bases not matched to a gene: 4. CDR3 sequence: CAWSWDRKTGELFF. The CDR3 nucleotides are TGTGCCTGGAGTTGGGACAGGAAAACCGGGGAGCTGTTTTTT.

The V gene is TRBV2, the J gene TRBJ2-1; D is ambiguous. Between the trimmed V and J ends, which lost 1 base and 0 bases, there was a span of 10 bases. The CDR3 totals 16 residues. CDR1 is SNHLY and CDR2 is FYNNEI in the germline V gene. The CDR3 spells CASSEDWRSSYNEQFF. The CDR3 DNA reads as TGTGCCAGCAGTGAAGATTGGCGGAGCTCCTACAATGAGCAGTTCTTC.

This clone has only a few counts. The chain is built from TRBV7-9 and TRBJ1-1; 7 nucleotides line up with TRBD1. The V segment lost 4 bases and the J segment 1 base; nucleotides outside the gene matches: 3. This CDR3 contains 14 residues. Germline CDR1 is SEHNR and CDR2 is FQNEAQ (reference sequence). CDR3 nucleotide sequence: TGTGCCAGCAGCTCCGGGACAGCGAACACTGAAGCTTTCTTT. Translating gives CASSSGTANTEAFF. Supplemented by reference TRBV7-9 and TRBJ1-1, the full variable domain reads DTGVSQNPRHKITKRGQNVTFRCDPISEHNRLYWYRQTLGQGPEFLTYFQNEAQLEKSRLLSDRFSAERPKGSFSTLEIQRTEQGDSAMYLCASSSGTANTEAFFGQGTRLTVV.

The gene calls are TRBV7-6 and TRBJ2-7, with a weak D call TRBD1 (6 bases). Germline V gene sequence: CDR1 SGHVS, CDR2 FNYEAQ. This CDR3 comprises 11 residues. Trimming stripped 5 bases from V and 7 bases from J, with 9 bases between. The CDR3 protein is CASSPRGEQYF. The CDR3 nucleotides are TGTGCCAGCAGCCCGAGGGGGGAGCAGTACTTC.

The chain links TRBV5-1 to TRBJ2-3; 9 bases are a match to TRBD2. The ends lost 0 bases at V and 1 base at J; junction bases unmatched: 3. Per the germline V gene, CDR1 is SGHRS and CDR2 is YFSETQ. CDR3 size: 16 residues. In DNA, the CDR3 is TGCGCCAGCAGCTTGGTGGGCGGGGGGGGCACAGATACGCAGTATTTT. This gives the protein CASSLVGGGGTDTQYF. The variable domain in full, completed from reference TRBV5-1 and TRBJ2-3, reads KAGVTQTPRYLIKTRGQQVTLSCSPISGHRSVSWYQQTPGQGLQFLFEYFSETQRNKGNFPGRFSGRQFSNSRSEMNVSTLELGDSALYLCASSLVGGGGTDTQYFGPGTRLTVL.

V gene TRBV2 combines with J gene TRBJ2-2, with 9 bases fitting TRBD2. The V segment lost 4 bases and the J segment 0 bases; nucleotides outside the gene matches: 6. CDR3 length equals 17 residues. CDR1 is SNHLY, CDR2 FYNNEI, per germline. The CDR3 DNA reads as TGTGCCAGCAGTGCCCTAGCGGGGAGCGCGAACACCGGGGAGCTGTTTTTT. Its translation: CASSALAGSANTGELFF.

The gene calls are TRBV5-1 and TRBJ1-2; D gene ambiguous. Per the germline V gene, CDR1 is SGHRS and CDR2 is YFSETQ. This CDR3 comprises 14 residues. Trimming stripped 0 bases from V and 6 bases from J, with 12 bases between. CDR3 region: CASSLGRRENGYTF. The CDR3 nucleotides are TGCGCCAGCAGCTTGGGACGGAGGGAGAATGGCTACACCTTC.

V is TRBV19 and J is TRBJ2-1, with 8 bases that match TRBD2. The CDR3 consists of 15 residues. Germline lookup yields CDR1 LNHDA and CDR2 SQIVND (reference sequence). Losses at the gene ends were 7 bases for V and 4 bases for J; bases not matched to a gene: 9. DNA for the CDR3: TGTGCCAGTACCTTCCGGGGGGGGACTTACAATGAGCAGTTCTTC. The encoded protein is CASTFRGGTYNEQFF. The full variable domain, completed using reference TRBV19 and TRBJ2-1, is DGGITQSPKYLFRKEGQNVTLSCEQNLNHDAMYWYRQDPGQGLRLIYYSQIVNDFQKGDIAEGYSVSREKKESFPLTVTSAQKNPTAFYLCASTFRGGTYNEQFFGPGTRLTVL.

The chain recombines TRBV19 with TRBJ2-1, with D unresolved. Germline CDR1 is LNHDA and CDR2 is SQIVND (reference sequence). The V end lost 4 bases, the J end lost 7 bases, and 11 bases lay between the germline ends. The CDR3 loop spans 13 amino acids. The CDR3 here is CASSRFSVNEQFF. The CDR3 DNA is TGTGCCAGTAGTAGATTTTCGGTGAATGAGCAGTTCTTC.

The chain carries TRBV21-1 and TRBJ2-5; whether TRBD2, the table's D call, matches the DNA was not checked. TRBV21-1 is labeled a pseudogene. The CDR3 totals 14 residues. This CDR3 reads CASSKREGRETQYF. The CDR3 coding sequence is TGTGCCAGCAGCAAACGGGAGGGGAGGGAGACCCAGTACTTC.

The chain has TRBV13 and TRBJ2-2; 10 bases are shared with TRBD2. Germline CDR1 PRHDT, CDR2 FYEKMQ (reference sequence). V lost 5 bases to trimming and J lost 0 bases; unmatched junction nucleotides: 6. The CDR3 covers 17 residues. The CDR3 DNA is TGTGCCAGCAGCAGGACTAGCGGATACGCGAACACCGGGGAGCTGTTTTTT. Amino acids: CASSRTSGYANTGELFF.

On this clone: Germline and junction disagree at one end, which may indicate a read error. V is TRBV5-4 and J is TRBJ1-1; 10 bases map to TRBD1. This CDR3 comprises 12 residues. Germline-derived CDR1 and CDR2 are SGHNT and YYREEE (reference sequence). The CDR3 DNA sequence: TGTGCCAGCAGCTTAGACAGGGGGCCTCGTGTCTTT. Its protein product is CASSLDRGPRVF.

This chain's CDR3 is CASSSTSTGGYGYTF. The DNA of the CDR3 is TGCGCCAGCAGCTCCACCTCGACGGGGGGCTATGGCTACACCTTC. V is TRBV5-1 and J is TRBJ1-2; D might be TRBD1 (5 bases). CDR1 SGHRS and CDR2 YFSETQ come from the germline V gene. The CDR3 loop spans 15 amino acids. V shed 3 bases and J shed 4 bases, with 16 bases lying between them.

The rearrangement links TRBV11-2 to TRBJ2-1; 7 bases are a match to TRBD1. The CDR3 has 16 residues. Per the germline V gene, CDR1 is SGHAT and CDR2 is FQNNGV. V gave up 0 bases and J gave up 4 bases; unmatched junction bases: 6. CDR3: CASSLDLGGFYNEQFF. The CDR3 DNA follows: TGTGCCAGCAGCTTAGATCTAGGGGGCTTTTACAATGAGCAGTTCTTC.

The CDR3 region is CASTTGLSNQPQHF. In DNA, the CDR3 is TGTGCCAGCACCACAGGCCTTAGCAATCAGCCCCAGCATTTT. The genes are TRBV28 and TRBJ1-5; D possibly corresponds to TRBD1 (5 bases). The CDR3 runs 14 residues. The ends were cut back, 7 bases at V and 0 bases at J, with 10 bases in the middle. The germline V gene encodes CDR1 MDHEN and CDR2 SYDVKM.

CDR3 in amino acids: CASSQDAGSHNTQYF. The DNA for the CDR3 is TGTGCCAGCAGCCAAGATGCAGGCAGCCACAATACGCAGTATTTT. This chain links TRBV4-2 with TRBJ2-3; unclear D gene. Germline CDR1 LGHNA, CDR2 YNFKEQ. Trimming shortened V by 0 bases and J by 7 bases, and 14 bases separated the two germline ends. The CDR3 has 15 amino acids.

The chain recombines TRBV13 with TRBJ2-1; 8 nucleotides line up with TRBD2. This CDR3 is 16 amino acids long. From germline, CDR1 is PRHDT and CDR2 FYEKMQ (reference sequence). Unmatched junction bases numbered 7, after V lost 6 bases and J lost 0 bases. The CDR3 coding sequence is TGTGCCAGCAGGTCACGGGGGGGCCGCTCCTACAATGAGCAGTTCTTC. Protein sequence: CASRSRGGRSYNEQFF.

This sequence joins TRBV18 and TRBJ1-6; D uncertain. CDR1 is KGHSH, CDR2 LQKENI, per germline. The CDR3 length is 14 residues. The ends were cut back, 5 bases at V and 11 bases at J, with 16 bases in the middle. CDR3 sequence (DNA): TGTGCCAGCTCATCCGAGGGATTCTATCCACCCCTCCACTTT. The encoded protein is CASSSEGFYPPLHF.

This sequence joins TRBV19 and TRBJ1-1; a weak D match, TRBD1 (5 bases). CDR1 is LNHDA and CDR2 is SQIVND in the germline V gene (reference sequence). The CDR3 runs to 15 residues. The ends were cut back, 5 bases at V and 3 bases at J, with 16 bases in the middle. CDR3 amino acids: CASSFQGGWDTEAFF. The CDR3 coding sequence is TGTGCCAGTAGTTTCCAGGGCGGCTGGGACACTGAAGCTTTCTTT.

CDR3 region: CASTGQLDAFF. In nucleotides, the CDR3 is TGTGCCAGCACCGGACAGCTCGATGCTTTCTTT. The gene calls are TRBV6-5 and TRBJ1-1, with D maybe TRBD1 (6 bases). Germline CDR1 is MNHEY and CDR2 is SVGAGI. The CDR3 loop spans 11 amino acids. Deletions cut 7 bases from V and 11 bases from J, with 14 bases between.